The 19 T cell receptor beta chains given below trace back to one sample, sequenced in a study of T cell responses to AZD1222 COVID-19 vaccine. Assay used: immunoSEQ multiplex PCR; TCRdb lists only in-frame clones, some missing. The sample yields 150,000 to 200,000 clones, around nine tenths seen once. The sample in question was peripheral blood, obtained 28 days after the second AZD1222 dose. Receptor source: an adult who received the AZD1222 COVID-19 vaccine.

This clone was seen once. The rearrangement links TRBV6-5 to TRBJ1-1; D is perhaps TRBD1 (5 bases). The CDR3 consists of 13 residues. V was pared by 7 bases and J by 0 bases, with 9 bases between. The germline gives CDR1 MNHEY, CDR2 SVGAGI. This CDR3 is CASKPTVNTEAFF. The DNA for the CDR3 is TGTGCCAGCAAACCGACAGTGAACACTGAAGCTTTCTTT.

The CDR3 loop is CASSAVGKYEQYF. Here the CDR3 DNA reads TGTGCCAGCAGTGCCGTGGGGAAGTACGAGCAGTACTTC. The chain is built from TRBV2 and TRBJ2-7; D is unclear. Germline assignment: CDR1 SNHLY and CDR2 FYNNEI. The CDR3 spans 13 residues. V lost 4 bases, J lost 4 bases, and 11 bases lay in between.

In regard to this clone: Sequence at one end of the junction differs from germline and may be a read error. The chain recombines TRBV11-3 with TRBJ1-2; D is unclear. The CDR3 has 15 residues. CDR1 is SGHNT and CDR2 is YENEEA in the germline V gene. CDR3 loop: CASSLDSEIGFSYTF. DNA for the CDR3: TGTGCTAGCAGCTTAGATTCCGAAATTGGGTTTAGCTACACCTTC.

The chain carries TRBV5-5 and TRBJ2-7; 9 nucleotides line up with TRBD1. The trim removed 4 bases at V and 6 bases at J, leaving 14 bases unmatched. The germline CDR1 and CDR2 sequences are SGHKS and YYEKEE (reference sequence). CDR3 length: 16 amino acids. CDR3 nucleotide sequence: TGTGCCAGCAGCCTAAGACCCACGGGACAGGGTTTCGAGCAGTACTTC. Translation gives CASSLRPTGQGFEQYF.

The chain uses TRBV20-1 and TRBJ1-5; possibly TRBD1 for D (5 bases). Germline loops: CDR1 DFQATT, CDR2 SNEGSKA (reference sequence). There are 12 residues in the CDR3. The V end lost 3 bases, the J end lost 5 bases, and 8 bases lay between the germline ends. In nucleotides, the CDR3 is TGCAGTGCTAGTTCGGGGGATCAGCCCCAGCATTTT. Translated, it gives CSASSGDQPQHF.

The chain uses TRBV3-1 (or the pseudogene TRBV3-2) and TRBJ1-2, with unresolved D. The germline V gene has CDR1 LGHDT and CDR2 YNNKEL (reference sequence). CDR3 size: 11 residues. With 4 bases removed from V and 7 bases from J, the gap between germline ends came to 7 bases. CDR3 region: CASSLGGGYTF. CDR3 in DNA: TGTGCCAGCAGCCTGGGAGGTGGCTACACCTTC.

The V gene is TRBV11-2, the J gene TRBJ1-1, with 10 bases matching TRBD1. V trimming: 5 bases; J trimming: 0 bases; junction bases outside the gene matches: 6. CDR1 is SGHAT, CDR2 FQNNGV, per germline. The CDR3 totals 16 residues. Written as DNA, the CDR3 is TGTGCCAGCAGCAAGACAGGGGGCGGGATGAACACTGAAGCTTTCTTT. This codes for CASSKTGGGMNTEAFF.

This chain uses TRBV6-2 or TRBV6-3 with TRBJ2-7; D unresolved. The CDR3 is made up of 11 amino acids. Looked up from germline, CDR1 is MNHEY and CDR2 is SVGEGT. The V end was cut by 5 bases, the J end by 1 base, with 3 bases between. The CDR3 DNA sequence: TGTGCCAGCAGTGCATCCTACGAGCAGTACTTC. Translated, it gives CASSASYEQYF.

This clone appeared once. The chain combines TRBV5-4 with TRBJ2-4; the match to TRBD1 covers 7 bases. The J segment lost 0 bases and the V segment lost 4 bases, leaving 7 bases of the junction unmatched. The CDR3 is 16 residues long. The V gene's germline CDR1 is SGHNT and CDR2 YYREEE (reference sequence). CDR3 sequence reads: CASSDYRGLAKNIQYF. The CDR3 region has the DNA TGTGCCAGCAGCGATTACAGGGGATTAGCCAAAAACATTCAGTACTTC.

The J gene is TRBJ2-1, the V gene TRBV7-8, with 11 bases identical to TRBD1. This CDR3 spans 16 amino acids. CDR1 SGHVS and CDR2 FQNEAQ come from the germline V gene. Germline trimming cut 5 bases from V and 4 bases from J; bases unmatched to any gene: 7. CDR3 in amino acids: CASSPNRDRGYNEQFF. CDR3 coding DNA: TGTGCCAGCAGCCCTAACCGGGACAGGGGGTACAATGAGCAGTTCTTC.

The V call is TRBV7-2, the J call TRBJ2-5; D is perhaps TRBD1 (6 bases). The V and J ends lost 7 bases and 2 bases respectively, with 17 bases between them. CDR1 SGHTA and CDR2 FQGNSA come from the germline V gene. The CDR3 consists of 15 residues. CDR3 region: CASTIYPQGQETQYF. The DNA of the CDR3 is TGTGCCAGCACCATCTACCCACAGGGTCAAGAGACCCAGTACTTC.

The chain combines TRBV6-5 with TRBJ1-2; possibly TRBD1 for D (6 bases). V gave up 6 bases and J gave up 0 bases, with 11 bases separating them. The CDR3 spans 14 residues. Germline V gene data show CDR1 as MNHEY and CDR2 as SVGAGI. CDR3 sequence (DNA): TGTGCCAGCAGCGGACAGACTACTAACTATGGCTACACCTTC. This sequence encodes CASSGQTTNYGYTF.

The DNA for the CDR3 is TGTGCCACCAAACAGGGTTCTGCCTACTCCTACGAGCAGTACTTC. Its translation is CATKQGSAYSYEQYF. This chain connects TRBV27 to TRBJ2-7, with D maybe TRBD1 (6 bases). Deletions cut 10 bases from V and 0 bases from J, with 19 bases between. Per germline, CDR1 MNHEY and CDR2 SMNVEV (reference sequence). This CDR3 comprises 15 residues.

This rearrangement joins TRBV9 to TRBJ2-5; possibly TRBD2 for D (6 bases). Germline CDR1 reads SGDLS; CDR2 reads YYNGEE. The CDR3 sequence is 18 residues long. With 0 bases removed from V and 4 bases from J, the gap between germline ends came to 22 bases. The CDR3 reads CASSVVWLATLYLETQYF. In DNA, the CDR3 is TGTGCCAGCAGCGTAGTGTGGCTAGCGACTTTATATTTAGAGACCCAGTACTTC.

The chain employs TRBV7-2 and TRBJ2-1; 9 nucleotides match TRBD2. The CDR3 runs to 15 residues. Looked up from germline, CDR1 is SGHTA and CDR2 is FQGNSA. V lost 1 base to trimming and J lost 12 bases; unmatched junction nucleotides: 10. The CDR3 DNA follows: TGTGCCAGCAGCTTAGGCGGGGGGGCGAGGGTAGGGCAGTTCTTC. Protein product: CASSLGGGARVGQFF.

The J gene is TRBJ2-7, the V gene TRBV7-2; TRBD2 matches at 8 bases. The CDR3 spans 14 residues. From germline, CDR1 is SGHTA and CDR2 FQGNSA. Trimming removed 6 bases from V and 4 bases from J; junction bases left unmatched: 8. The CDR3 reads CASRAGGAGYEQYF. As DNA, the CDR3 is TGTGCCAGCAGAGCCGGGGGGGCGGGTTACGAGCAGTACTTC.

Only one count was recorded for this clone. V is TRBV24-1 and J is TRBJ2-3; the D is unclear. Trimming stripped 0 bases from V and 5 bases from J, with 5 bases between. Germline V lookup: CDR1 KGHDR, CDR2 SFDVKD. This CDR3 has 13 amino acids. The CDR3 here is CATSDLWGDTQYF. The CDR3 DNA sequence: TGTGCCACCAGTGATTTGTGGGGAGATACGCAGTATTTT.

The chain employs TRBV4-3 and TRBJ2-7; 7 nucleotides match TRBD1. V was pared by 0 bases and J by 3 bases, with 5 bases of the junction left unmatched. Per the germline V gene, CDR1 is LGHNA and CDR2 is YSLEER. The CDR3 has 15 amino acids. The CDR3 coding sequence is TGCGCCAGCAGCCAAGATAACACAGGGGTCTACGAGCAGTACTTC. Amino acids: CASSQDNTGVYEQYF.

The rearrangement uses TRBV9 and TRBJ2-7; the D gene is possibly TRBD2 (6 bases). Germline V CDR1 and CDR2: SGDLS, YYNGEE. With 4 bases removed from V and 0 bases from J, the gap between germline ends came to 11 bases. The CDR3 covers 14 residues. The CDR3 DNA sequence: TGTGCCAGCAGCCCTACGACTAGCTCCTACGAGCAGTACTTC. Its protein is CASSPTTSSYEQYF.